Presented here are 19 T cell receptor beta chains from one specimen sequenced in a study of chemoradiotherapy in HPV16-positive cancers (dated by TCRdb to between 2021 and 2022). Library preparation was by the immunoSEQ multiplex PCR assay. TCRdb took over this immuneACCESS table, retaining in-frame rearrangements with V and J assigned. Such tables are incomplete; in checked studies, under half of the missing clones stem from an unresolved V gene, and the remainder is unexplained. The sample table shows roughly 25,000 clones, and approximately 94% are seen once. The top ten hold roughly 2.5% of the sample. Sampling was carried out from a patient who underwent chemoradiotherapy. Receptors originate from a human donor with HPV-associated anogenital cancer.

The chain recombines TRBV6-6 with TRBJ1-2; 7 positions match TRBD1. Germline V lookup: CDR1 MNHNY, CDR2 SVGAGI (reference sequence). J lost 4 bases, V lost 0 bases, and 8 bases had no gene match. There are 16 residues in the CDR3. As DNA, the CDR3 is TGTGCCAGCAGTTACTCGAGAGGGGGCGCGGGCTATGGCTACACCTTC. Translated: CASSYSRGGAGYGYTF.

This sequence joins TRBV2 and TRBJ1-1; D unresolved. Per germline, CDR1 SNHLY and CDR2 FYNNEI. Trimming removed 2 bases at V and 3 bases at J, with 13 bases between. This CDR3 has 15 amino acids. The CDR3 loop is CASSESGIGDTEAFF. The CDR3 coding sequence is TGTGCCAGCAGTGAATCGGGGATTGGGGACACTGAAGCTTTCTTT. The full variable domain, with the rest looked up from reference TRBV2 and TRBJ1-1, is EPEVTQTPSHQVTQMGQEVILRCVPISNHLYFYWYRQILGQKVEFLVSFYNNEISEKSEIFDDQFSVERPDGSNFTLKIRSTKLEDSAMYFCASSESGIGDTEAFFGQGTRLTVV.

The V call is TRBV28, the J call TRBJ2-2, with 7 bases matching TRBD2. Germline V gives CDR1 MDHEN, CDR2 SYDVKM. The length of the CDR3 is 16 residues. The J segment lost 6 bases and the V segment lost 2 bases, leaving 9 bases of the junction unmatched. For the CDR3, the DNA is TGTGCCAGCAGTTTAGGGCTAGCGGCCGGCTCCGGGGAGCTGTTTTTT. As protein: CASSLGLAAGSGELFF.

The CDR3 region has the DNA TGTGCCAGCAGTTCGAACACTGAAGCTTTCTTT. This codes for CASSSNTEAFF. This rearrangement joins TRBV28 to TRBJ1-1; no firm D call. This CDR3 has 11 residues. The germline gives CDR1 MDHEN, CDR2 SYDVKM. V lost 4 bases to trimming and J lost 1 base, with 1 base between them.

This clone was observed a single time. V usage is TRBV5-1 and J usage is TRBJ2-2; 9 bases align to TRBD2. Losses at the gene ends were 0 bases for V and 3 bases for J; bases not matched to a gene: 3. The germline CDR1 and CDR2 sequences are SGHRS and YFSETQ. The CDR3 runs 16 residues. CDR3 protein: CASSLVASGDTGELFF. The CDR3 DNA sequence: TGCGCCAGCAGCTTGGTCGCTAGCGGGGACACCGGGGAGCTGTTTTTT. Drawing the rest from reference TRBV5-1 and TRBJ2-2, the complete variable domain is KAGVTQTPRYLIKTRGQQVTLSCSPISGHRSVSWYQQTPGQGLQFLFEYFSETQRNKGNFPGRFSGRQFSNSRSEMNVSTLELGDSALYLCASSLVASGDTGELFFGEGSRLTVL.

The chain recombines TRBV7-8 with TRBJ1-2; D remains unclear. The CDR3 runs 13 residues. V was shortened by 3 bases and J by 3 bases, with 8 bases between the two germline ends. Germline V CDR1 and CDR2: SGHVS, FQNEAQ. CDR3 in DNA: TGTGCCAGCAGCTTCAAGGAGTACTATGGCTACACCTTC. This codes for CASSFKEYYGYTF.

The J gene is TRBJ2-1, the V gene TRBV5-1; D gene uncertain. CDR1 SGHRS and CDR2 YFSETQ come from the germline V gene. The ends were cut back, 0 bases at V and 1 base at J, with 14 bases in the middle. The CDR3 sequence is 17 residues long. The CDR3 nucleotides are TGCGCCAGCAGCTTGGTTTTGGGTTCCGGGTCCTACAATGAGCAGTTCTTC. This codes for CASSLVLGSGSYNEQFF.

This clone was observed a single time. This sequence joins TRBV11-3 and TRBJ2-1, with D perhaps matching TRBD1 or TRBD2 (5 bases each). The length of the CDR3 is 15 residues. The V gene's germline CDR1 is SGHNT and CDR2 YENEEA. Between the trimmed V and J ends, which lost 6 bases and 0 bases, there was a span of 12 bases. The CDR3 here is CASRRGRHSYNEQFF. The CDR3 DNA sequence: TGTGCCAGCAGGAGGGGCCGACACTCCTACAATGAGCAGTTCTTC. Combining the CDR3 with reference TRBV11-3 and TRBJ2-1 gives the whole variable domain EAGVVQSPRYKIIEKKQPVAFWCNPISGHNTLYWYLQNLGQGPELLIRYENEEAVDDSQLPKDRFSAERLKGVDSTLKIQPAELGDSAVYLCASRRGRHSYNEQFFGPGTRLTVL.

The CDR3 reads CASSLVRNTEAFF. DNA of the CDR3: TGTGCCAGCAGCTTGGTAAGGAACACTGAAGCTTTCTTT. The gene calls are TRBV5-6 and TRBJ1-1; D is unresolved. The germline V gene has CDR1 SGHDT and CDR2 YYEEEE. There are 13 residues in the CDR3. Trimming removed 0 bases at V and 1 base at J, with 4 bases between. The complete variable domain, with remaining parts taken from reference TRBV5-6 and TRBJ1-1, reads DAGVTQSPTHLIKTRGQQVTLRCSPKSGHDTVSWYQQALGQGPQFIFQYYEEEERQRGNFPDRFSGHQFPNYSSELNVNALLLGDSALYLCASSLVRNTEAFFGQGTRLTVV.

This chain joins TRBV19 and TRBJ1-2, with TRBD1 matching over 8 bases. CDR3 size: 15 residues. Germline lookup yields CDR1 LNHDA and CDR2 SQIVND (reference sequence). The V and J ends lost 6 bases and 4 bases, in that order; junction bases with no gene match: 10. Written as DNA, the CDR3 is TGTGCCAGTAGCCTATCGGGACAGGATGGCTATGGCTACACCTTC. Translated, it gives CASSLSGQDGYGYTF.

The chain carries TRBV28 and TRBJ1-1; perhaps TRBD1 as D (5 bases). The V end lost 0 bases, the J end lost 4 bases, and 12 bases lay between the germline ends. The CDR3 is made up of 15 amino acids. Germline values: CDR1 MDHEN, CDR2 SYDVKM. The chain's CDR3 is CASSLWGRGVTEAFF. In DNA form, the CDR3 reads TGTGCCAGCAGTTTATGGGGTCGGGGGGTCACTGAAGCTTTCTTT.

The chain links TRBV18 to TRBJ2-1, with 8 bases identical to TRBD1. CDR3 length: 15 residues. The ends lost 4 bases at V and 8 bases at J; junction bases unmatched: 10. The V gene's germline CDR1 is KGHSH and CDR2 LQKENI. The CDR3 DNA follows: TGTGCCAGCTCACGTGGACAGGGTGGTGTGGATGAGCAGTTCTTC. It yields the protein CASSRGQGGVDEQFF.

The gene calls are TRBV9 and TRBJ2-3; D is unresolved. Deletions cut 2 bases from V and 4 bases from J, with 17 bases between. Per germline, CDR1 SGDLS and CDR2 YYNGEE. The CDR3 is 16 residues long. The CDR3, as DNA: TGTGCCAGCAGCGTCGGCGCCGCAAACGAGGCAGATACGCAGTATTTT. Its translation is CASSVGAANEADTQYF.

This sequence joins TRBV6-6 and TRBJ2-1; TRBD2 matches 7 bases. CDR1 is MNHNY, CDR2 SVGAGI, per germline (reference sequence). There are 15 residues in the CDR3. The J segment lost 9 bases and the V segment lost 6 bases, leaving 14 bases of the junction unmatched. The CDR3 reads CASSPGLLSLGEQFF. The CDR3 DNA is TGTGCCAGCAGCCCGGGACTATTATCACTAGGTGAGCAGTTCTTC.

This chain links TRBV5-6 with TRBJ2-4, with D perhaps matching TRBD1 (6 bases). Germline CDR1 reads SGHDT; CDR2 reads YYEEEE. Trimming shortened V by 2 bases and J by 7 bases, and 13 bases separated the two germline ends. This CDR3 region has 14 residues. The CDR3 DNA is TGTGCCAGCAGCTTACAGGGTGGCGGTAACATTCAGTACTTC. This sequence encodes CASSLQGGGNIQYF.

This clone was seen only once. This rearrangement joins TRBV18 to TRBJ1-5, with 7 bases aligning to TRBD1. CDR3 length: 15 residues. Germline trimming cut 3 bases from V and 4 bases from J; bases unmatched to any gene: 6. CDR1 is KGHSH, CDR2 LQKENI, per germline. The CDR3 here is CASSPPGTANQPQHF. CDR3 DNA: TGTGCCAGCTCACCCCCTGGGACAGCGAATCAGCCCCAGCATTTT.

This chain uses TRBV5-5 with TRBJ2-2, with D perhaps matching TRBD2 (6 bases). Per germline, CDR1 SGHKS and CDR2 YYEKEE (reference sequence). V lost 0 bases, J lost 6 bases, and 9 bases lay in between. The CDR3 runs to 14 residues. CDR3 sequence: CASSLGGEAGELFF. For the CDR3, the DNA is TGTGCCAGCAGCTTGGGGGGGGAGGCCGGGGAGCTGTTTTTT.

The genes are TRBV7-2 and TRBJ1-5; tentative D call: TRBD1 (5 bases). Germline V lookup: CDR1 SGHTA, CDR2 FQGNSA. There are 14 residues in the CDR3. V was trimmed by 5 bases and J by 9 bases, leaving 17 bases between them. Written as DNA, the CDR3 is TGTGCCAGCAGCCTCGCGCACGGGACGAGGCCCCAGCATTTT. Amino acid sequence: CASSLAHGTRPQHF.

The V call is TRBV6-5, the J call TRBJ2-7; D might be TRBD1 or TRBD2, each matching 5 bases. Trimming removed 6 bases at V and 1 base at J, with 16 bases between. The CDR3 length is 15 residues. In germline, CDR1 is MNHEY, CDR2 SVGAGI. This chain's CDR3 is CASRTLWDGSYEQYF. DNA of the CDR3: TGTGCCAGCAGGACCCTTTGGGACGGATCCTACGAGCAGTACTTC.